These 25 T cell receptor beta chains came from one sample sequenced in a study of siplizumab effects on memory and regulatory T cells. Sequencing used immunoSEQ multiplex PCR; TCRdb keeps in-frame clones, though not all of them. The profile covers roughly 100,000 clones, with 92% appearing a single time and 1.1% taken by the ten largest. The source material was CD4+ T cells sorted from blood. The receptors derive from a human donor in good health.

The genes are TRBV9 and TRBJ2-7; 7 bases are shared with TRBD2. The CDR3 covers 14 residues. V lost 2 bases, J lost 2 bases, and 4 bases stayed unmatched. From germline, CDR1 is SGDLS and CDR2 YYNGEE. The CDR3, as DNA: TGTGCCAGCAGCGTCAGCGGGACCACCTACGAGCAGTACTTC. Protein: CASSVSGTTYEQYF.

The chain links TRBV27 to TRBJ2-2; the D is unclear. Germline V gene data show CDR1 as MNHEY and CDR2 as SMNVEV (reference sequence). This CDR3 comprises 14 residues. The V and J ends lost 3 bases and 3 bases respectively, with 8 bases between them. CDR3: CASSFGPYTGELFF. The CDR3 nucleotides are TGTGCCAGCAGTTTTGGGCCCTACACCGGGGAGCTGTTTTTT.

This chain connects TRBV18 to TRBJ2-7; D is perhaps TRBD1 (6 bases). V lost 2 bases to trimming and J lost 8 bases, with 13 bases between them. Germline loops: CDR1 KGHSH, CDR2 LQKENI. This CDR3 spans 13 amino acids. CDR3 sequence (DNA): TGTGCCAGCTCACCAGTAAGACAGGACCAGCAGTACTTC. It is translated as CASSPVRQDQQYF.

This chain connects TRBV5-1 to TRBJ2-7, with TRBD1 matching over 7 bases. The length of the CDR3 is 12 residues. Losses at the gene ends were 4 bases for V and 7 bases for J; bases not matched to a gene: 5. CDR1 and CDR2 (germline): SGHRS, YFSETQ. CDR3 DNA: TGCGCCAGCAGCCAGACAGGGATTGAGCAGTACTTC. It specifies CASSQTGIEQYF. Full variable domain (missing parts from reference TRBV5-1 and TRBJ2-7): KAGVTQTPRYLIKTRGQQVTLSCSPISGHRSVSWYQQTPGQGLQFLFEYFSETQRNKGNFPGRFSGRQFSNSRSEMNVSTLELGDSALYLCASSQTGIEQYFGPGTRLTVT.

The chain recombines TRBV28 with TRBJ2-7; no reliable D call. The V end was cut by 6 bases, the J end by 2 bases, with 14 bases between. CDR3 size: 14 residues. Germline CDR1 reads MDHEN; CDR2 reads SYDVKM. The CDR3 coding sequence is TGTGCCAGCAGAGACGTGGGCGTGGCCTACGAGCAGTACTTC. Translated, it gives CASRDVGVAYEQYF.

The chain combines TRBV27 with TRBJ1-2, with D possibly TRBD1 on 6 matching bases. V lost 4 bases to trimming and J lost 2 bases, with 8 bases between them. The CDR3 is made up of 13 amino acids. Germline V CDR1 and CDR2: MNHEY, SMNVEV (reference sequence). In nucleotides, the CDR3 is TGTGCCAGCAGTTCGAGGGGGAACTATGGCTACACCTTC. Translated: CASSSRGNYGYTF.

The chain carries TRBV11-3 and TRBJ2-3, with D tentatively TRBD1 (5 bases). The CDR3 consists of 13 residues. Germline V gives CDR1 SGHNT, CDR2 YENEEA. Trimming took off 1 base at V and 6 bases at J, with 8 bases between the two ends. The chain's CDR3 is CASSLGGIDTQYF. CDR3 bases: TGTGCCAGCAGCTTAGGGGGCATCGATACGCAGTATTTT.

The chain uses TRBV7-2 and TRBJ2-5; 7 nucleotides match TRBD1. The CDR3 loop spans 16 amino acids. Per germline, CDR1 SGHTA and CDR2 FQGNSA. J was trimmed by 9 bases and V by 5 bases; bases with no gene match: 18. The CDR3 here is CASSQTTGTVKWAQYF. The CDR3 DNA reads TGTGCCAGCAGCCAAACGACCGGGACAGTGAAATGGGCCCAGTACTTC.

This clone was seen just once. This CDR3 is CASSVGSSGSGNEQFF. In DNA, the CDR3 is TGTGCCAGCAGCGTGGGTTCTAGCGGGAGTGGAAATGAGCAGTTCTTC. The chain links TRBV9 to TRBJ2-1, with 10 positions matching TRBD2. V shed 2 bases and J 7 bases; nucleotides not matched to a gene: 9. CDR3 length equals 16 residues. CDR1 and CDR2 from the germline V gene are SGDLS and YYNGEE.

This clone was detected a few times. The chain recombines TRBV5-4 with TRBJ2-1; D gene unclear. The ends were cut back, 4 bases at V and 0 bases at J, with 17 bases in the middle. Germline V lookup: CDR1 SGHNT, CDR2 YYREEE (reference sequence). CDR3 size: 17 residues. The CDR3 loop is CASSKLTRSSSYNEQFF. The CDR3 DNA reads TGTGCCAGCAGCAAACTGACCCGGTCTAGCTCCTACAATGAGCAGTTCTTC.

CDR3 nucleotides: TGCAGTGCTAGACGGGGGGAGACCCAGTACTTC. This sequence encodes CSARRGETQYF. This chain joins TRBV20-1 and TRBJ2-5; D might be TRBD2 (6 bases). V lost 2 bases and J lost 5, with 6 bases in between. Per the germline V gene, CDR1 is DFQATT and CDR2 is SNEGSKA (reference sequence). This CDR3 is built from 11 residues.

The DNA of the CDR3 is TGTGCCAGCAGGGCGGGAACGGGCGGGGAGCTGTTTTTT. Protein: CASRAGTGGELFF. The chain links TRBV27 to TRBJ2-2; D is possibly TRBD2 (6 bases). CDR3 size: 13 residues. Trimming took 6 bases from V and 7 from J, leaving 12 bases between them. Germline loops: CDR1 MNHEY, CDR2 SMNVEV (reference sequence).

This chain uses TRBV5-1 with TRBJ2-5; no clear D. The CDR3 totals 16 residues. Germline loops: CDR1 SGHRS, CDR2 YFSETQ. V lost 1 base and J lost 0, with 13 bases in between. CDR3: CASSLSVTTHQETQYF. Written as DNA, the CDR3 is TGCGCCAGCAGCTTGTCCGTCACCACGCACCAAGAGACCCAGTACTTC.

The J gene is TRBJ1-1, the V gene TRBV5-6; possible D gene TRBD1, 5 bases. From germline, CDR1 is SGHDT and CDR2 YYEEEE. The CDR3 has 16 residues. V was pared by 0 bases and J by 5 bases, with 17 bases between. The CDR3 DNA follows: TGTGCCAGCAGCTTGGGGGCAGGGACGAAAGGGACTGAAGCTTTCTTT. This codes for CASSLGAGTKGTEAFF.

The gene calls are TRBV29-1 and TRBJ1-1, with 8 bases lining up with TRBD1. Unmatched junction bases numbered 7, after V lost 3 bases and J lost 4 bases. This CDR3 has 14 amino acids. Looked up from germline, CDR1 is SQVTM and CDR2 is ANQGSEA. The CDR3 nucleotides are TGCAGCGTTGAGCTTAGACAGGGGACCACTGAAGCTTTCTTT. It specifies CSVELRQGTTEAFF.

V is TRBV10-3 and J is TRBJ1-1; maybe TRBD1 (6 bases). The germline V gene has CDR1 ENHRY and CDR2 SYGVKD. V lost 2 bases and J 5 bases, leaving 9 bases between the germline ends. There are 13 residues in the CDR3. The CDR3: CAISETGITEAFF. In DNA, the CDR3 is TGTGCCATCAGTGAGACAGGGATAACTGAAGCTTTCTTT.

This chain links TRBV7-6 with TRBJ2-5; TRBD1 is a possible D gene (5 bases). The germline CDR1 and CDR2 sequences are SGHVS and FNYEAQ. V lost 2 bases, J lost 4 bases, and 8 bases lay in between. CDR3 length equals 13 residues. The CDR3 nucleotides read TGTGCCAGCAGCTTAAATCAGGGAGAGACCCAGTACTTC. It yields the protein CASSLNQGETQYF.

The rearrangement links TRBV27 to TRBJ1-1; tentatively, D is TRBD1 (6 bases). Per germline, CDR1 MNHEY and CDR2 SMNVEV (reference sequence). Trimming removed 4 bases at V and 5 bases at J, with 14 bases between. This CDR3 is built from 14 residues. CDR3 sequence reads: CASSSAGAGTEAFF. The CDR3 nucleotides are TGTGCCAGCAGTTCGGCAGGGGCAGGGACTGAAGCTTTCTTT.

This clone has only a few counts. V usage is TRBV5-1 and J usage is TRBJ2-2; possibly TRBD2 for D (6 bases). CDR1 SGHRS and CDR2 YFSETQ come from the germline V gene. This CDR3 contains 18 residues. Trimming took off 4 bases at V and 6 bases at J, with 25 bases between the two ends. CDR3 sequence: CASSPRGTGDGGAGELFF. The CDR3 bases are TGCGCCAGCAGCCCCCGGGGGACGGGGGATGGAGGTGCCGGGGAGCTGTTTTTT.

The rearrangement links TRBV9 to TRBJ2-5; D not resolved. The germline V gene has CDR1 SGDLS and CDR2 YYNGEE. The V and J ends lost 2 bases and 7 bases respectively, with 15 bases between them. CDR3 length: 14 residues. The CDR3 coding sequence is TGTGCCAGCAGCGTTCGAACAGAAGGTGGGACCCAGTACTTC. Encoded protein: CASSVRTEGGTQYF.

The genes are TRBV7-8 and TRBJ1-1; no firm D call. Germline lookup yields CDR1 SGHVS and CDR2 FQNEAQ. The CDR3 is made up of 13 amino acids. Trimming left V 6 bases short and J 0 bases short, with 8 bases between. The CDR3 loop is CASRYSMNTEAFF. The CDR3 DNA is TGTGCCAGCAGGTACAGCATGAACACTGAAGCTTTCTTT. Full variable domain (remainder filled in from reference TRBV7-8 and TRBJ1-1): GAGVSQSPRYKVAKRGQDVALRCDPISGHVSLFWYQQALGQGPEFLTYFQNEAQLDKSGLPSDRFFAERPEGSVSTLKIQRTQQEDSAVYLCASRYSMNTEAFFGQGTRLTVV.

The chain uses TRBV5-4 and TRBJ1-2; unclear D gene. Germline values: CDR1 SGHNT, CDR2 YYREEE (reference sequence). This CDR3 is 15 amino acids long. With 2 bases removed from V and 5 bases from J, the gap between germline ends came to 16 bases. The CDR3 protein is CASSLPRSEPYGYTF. CDR3 DNA: TGTGCCAGCAGCTTACCCAGATCAGAGCCTTATGGCTACACCTTC.

This chain uses TRBV19 with TRBJ2-1; D perhaps matches TRBD2 (5 bases). The CDR3 consists of 16 residues. CDR1 and CDR2 (germline): LNHDA, SQIVND (reference sequence). Trimming cost V 7 bases and J 1 base, with 17 bases left between them. CDR3 amino acids: CASMERERRSYNEQFF. The CDR3 nucleotides read TGTGCCAGTATGGAGAGGGAGAGGAGGTCCTACAATGAGCAGTTCTTC.

The chain combines TRBV4-1 with TRBJ2-1, with 8 bases matching TRBD2. Germline values: CDR1 MGHRA, CDR2 YSYEKL. Trimming cost V 5 bases and J 11 bases; bases outside gene matches: 5. The CDR3 contains 12 residues. The CDR3 reads CASSKTSGKQFF. CDR3 coding DNA: TGCGCCAGCAGCAAAACTAGCGGTAAGCAGTTCTTC.

The V gene is TRBV7-2, the J gene TRBJ1-6; no reliable D call. Deletions cut 5 bases from V and 7 bases from J, with 9 bases between. CDR3 length: 13 amino acids. Germline V gene sequence: CDR1 SGHTA, CDR2 FQGNSA. The CDR3 DNA reads TGTGCCAGCAGCGTAGGCCCCAATTCACCCCTCCACTTT. Translated, it gives CASSVGPNSPLHF.